The next 10 T cell receptor beta chains were all read from a single sample in a study of OX40 agonist ivuxolimab in advanced cancers. The assay was immunoSEQ multiplex PCR, and TCRdb's table has in-frame clones only and misses some. The table has tens of thousands of clones, approximately 90% seen once. This sample comprised CD4+ or CD8+ T cells sorted from blood, obtained in a trial of the OX40 agonist ivuxolimab. These receptors originate from an adult with an advanced solid tumor such as melanoma, head and neck, liver or kidney cancer.

V gene TRBV6-5 combines with J gene TRBJ2-2; a weak D match, TRBD1 (6 bases). Germline V CDR1 and CDR2: MNHEY, SVGAGI. The CDR3 runs to 16 residues. V was clipped by 4 bases and J by 5 bases, with 17 bases between them. This CDR3 reads CASSFDRRIGTGELFF. The CDR3 bases are TGTGCCAGCAGTTTCGACAGGAGGATAGGGACCGGGGAGCTGTTTTTT.

This rearrangement joins TRBV19 to TRBJ2-1; 8 nucleotides match TRBD2. With 1 base clipped from V and 4 bases from J, the junction kept 9 bases outside the gene matches. The germline V gene has CDR1 LNHDA and CDR2 SQIVND (reference sequence). The CDR3 runs to 17 residues. The CDR3 nucleotides read TGTGCCAGTAGTATAGGCGGGGTAGCGGGGTGGTACAATGAGCAGTTCTTC. This codes for CASSIGGVAGWYNEQFF. The entire variable domain, with the rest obtained from reference TRBV19 and TRBJ2-1, is as follows: DGGITQSPKYLFRKEGQNVTLSCEQNLNHDAMYWYRQDPGQGLRLIYYSQIVNDFQKGDIAEGYSVSREKKESFPLTVTSAQKNPTAFYLCASSIGGVAGWYNEQFFGPGTRLTVL.

The rearrangement uses TRBV2 and TRBJ2-5; 11 nucleotides match TRBD1. J was trimmed by 5 bases and V by 6 bases; bases with no gene match: 5. Per the germline V gene, CDR1 is SNHLY and CDR2 is FYNNEI. The CDR3 length is 14 residues. The CDR3 reads CASSRTGGRETQYF. The CDR3, as DNA: TGTGCCAGCAGCAGGACAGGGGGCAGGGAGACCCAGTACTTC.

The J gene is TRBJ2-2, the V gene TRBV4-2; the D gene is possibly TRBD1 (6 bases). V was cut by 0 bases and J by 1 base, with 9 bases left in between. There are 16 residues in the CDR3. Per germline, CDR1 LGHNA and CDR2 YNFKEQ. This CDR3 reads CASSQESGQNTGELFF. The DNA of the CDR3 is TGTGCCAGCAGCCAAGAATCGGGACAGAACACCGGGGAGCTGTTTTTT.

The rearrangement links TRBV13 to TRBJ2-3; 9 bases align to TRBD1. The CDR3 length is 15 residues. CDR1 PRHDT and CDR2 FYEKMQ come from the germline V gene (reference sequence). Germline trimming cut 5 bases from V and 3 bases from J; bases unmatched to any gene: 6. The CDR3 nucleotides are TGTGCCAGCAGCCCCACCGGGACAGGGACAGATACGCAGTATTTT. As protein: CASSPTGTGTDTQYF.

The chain recombines TRBV25-1 with TRBJ2-3; D is unclear. Germline loops: CDR1 MGHDK, CDR2 SYGVNS. This CDR3 comprises 12 residues. With 3 bases removed from V and 4 bases from J, the gap between germline ends came to 5 bases. DNA for the CDR3: TGTGCCAGCAGTGATAGGGCAGATACGCAGTATTTT. Protein product: CASSDRADTQYF. The full variable domain, completed using reference TRBV25-1 and TRBJ2-3, is EADIYQTPRYLVIGTGKKITLECSQTMGHDKMYWYQQDPGMELHLIHYSYGVNSTEKGDLSSESTVSRIRTEHFPLTLESARPSHTSQYLCASSDRADTQYFGPGTRLTVL.

This clone appeared a few times. This rearrangement joins TRBV5-1 to TRBJ1-6; possibly TRBD1 for D (6 bases). The CDR3 spans 15 residues. The V end lost 0 bases, the J end lost 11 bases, and 15 bases lay between the germline ends. Per the germline V gene, CDR1 is SGHRS and CDR2 is YFSETQ. The CDR3 spells CASSLDGTGRAPLHF. DNA for the CDR3: TGCGCCAGCAGCTTGGACGGAACAGGGAGGGCACCCCTCCACTTT.

The V call is TRBV18, the J call TRBJ2-7; D is ambiguous. Germline V lookup: CDR1 KGHSH, CDR2 LQKENI. Trimming pared 2 bases from V and 4 bases from J, leaving 9 bases between. The CDR3 runs 13 residues. This CDR3 reads CASSPIGPYEQYF. The CDR3 nucleotides are TGTGCCAGCTCACCAATCGGACCTTACGAGCAGTACTTC.

The rearrangement links TRBV5-1 to TRBJ1-1; 7 bases are shared with TRBD1. Germline assignment: CDR1 SGHRS and CDR2 YFSETQ. The length of the CDR3 is 15 residues. Trimming cost V 4 bases and J 1 base; bases outside gene matches: 7. This chain's CDR3 is CASSLIGTENTEAFF. CDR3 bases: TGCGCCAGCAGCCTAATAGGGACAGAGAACACTGAAGCTTTCTTT.

Only one count was recorded for this clone. The chain has TRBV6-1 and TRBJ1-2; D gene uncertain. The CDR3 totals 15 residues. Germline-derived CDR1 and CDR2 are MNHNS and SASEGT. The V and J ends lost 1 base and 4 bases respectively, with 13 bases between them. The CDR3 DNA reads TGTGCCAGCAGTGAAGAGTTTGGGTATAGCTATGGCTACACCTTC. Translation gives CASSEEFGYSYGYTF.